Presented here are 28 T cell receptor beta chains from one specimen sequenced in a study of beta chain features in type 1 diabetes. Expressed TCRB transcripts got sequenced, as all isolated RNA was reverse transcribed. Sequenced by immunoSEQ multiplex PCR; TCRdb stores in-frame clones only, minus some. The sample lists about 410,000 clones; around 13% were seen once. The sample was naive CD4+ T cells from blood. These receptors were obtained from a young man in good health.

This sequence joins TRBV9 and TRBJ2-5; no clear D. CDR3 length equals 14 residues. CDR1 and CDR2 (germline): SGDLS, YYNGEE. The V and J ends lost 7 bases and 0 bases respectively, with 13 bases between them. The CDR3: CASGKATHQETQYF. The CDR3 DNA sequence: TGTGCCAGCGGTAAGGCGACCCACCAAGAGACCCAGTACTTC.

This clone was picked up a small number of times. This sequence joins TRBV2 and TRBJ2-3; tentatively, D is TRBD1 (5 bases). V was cut by 9 bases and J by 0 bases, with 16 bases left in between. Germline V CDR1 and CDR2: SNHLY, FYNNEI. This CDR3 has 15 residues. The CDR3, as DNA: TGTGCCAGGTTCCCTGGACAAATAAGCACAGATACGCAGTATTTT. Its protein is CARFPGQISTDTQYF. The full variable domain, with the rest looked up from reference TRBV2 and TRBJ2-3, is EPEVTQTPSHQVTQMGQEVILRCVPISNHLYFYWYRQILGQKVEFLVSFYNNEISEKSEIFDDQFSVERPDGSNFTLKIRSTKLEDSAMYFCARFPGQISTDTQYFGPGTRLTVL.

This clone was seen a few times. The V call is TRBV18, the J call TRBJ1-2; D not certain. V lost 2 bases, J lost 8 bases, and 12 bases lay in between. The V gene's germline CDR1 is KGHSH and CDR2 LQKENI. There are 13 residues in the CDR3. This CDR3 reads CASSPVGSGGYTF. In DNA, the CDR3 is TGTGCCAGCTCACCAGTAGGCTCTGGGGGCTACACCTTC. Filled out from reference TRBV18 and TRBJ1-2, the complete variable domain reads NAGVMQNPRHLVRRRGQEARLRCSPMKGHSHVYWYRQLPEEGLKFMVYLQKENIIDESGMPKERFSAEFPKEGPSILRIQQVVRGDSAAYFCASSPVGSGGYTFGSGTRLTVV.

This clone was seen more than once but under ten times. This chain uses TRBV30 with TRBJ2-3; tentatively, D is TRBD2 (5 bases). This CDR3 contains 14 residues. V lost 3 bases and J 2 bases, leaving 12 bases between the germline ends. Germline V lookup: CDR1 GTSNPN, CDR2 SVGIG (reference sequence). CDR3 coding DNA: TGTGCCTGGAGACGAAGGAGGTTCACAGATACGCAGTATTTT. Translated, it gives CAWRRRRFTDTQYF.

This clone was observed a handful of times. The V and J genes are TRBV9 and TRBJ2-3; TRBD2 matches 11 bases. The J segment lost 2 bases and the V segment lost 0 bases, leaving 8 bases of the junction unmatched. Germline CDR1 SGDLS, CDR2 YYNGEE. This CDR3 contains 18 residues. The chain's CDR3 is CASSVAELAGAPTDTQYF. CDR3 coding DNA: TGTGCCAGCAGCGTAGCTGAACTAGCGGGAGCTCCCACAGATACGCAGTATTTT.

This chain connects TRBV20-1 to TRBJ2-1, with 11 nucleotides matching TRBD2. V lost 6 bases, J lost 12 bases, and 4 bases stayed unmatched. Looked up from germline, CDR1 is DFQATT and CDR2 is SNEGSKA (reference sequence). This CDR3 spans 11 amino acids. CDR3: CSARLAGGQFF. The CDR3, as DNA: TGCAGTGCGCGGCTAGCGGGAGGGCAGTTCTTC.

CDR3 amino acids: CASSHGRYTF. The CDR3 nucleotides read TGTGCCAGCAGCCACGGTCGCTACACCTTC. The gene calls are TRBV7-9 and TRBJ1-2; D is unclear. Germline CDR1 is SEHNR and CDR2 is FQNEAQ (reference sequence). CDR3 length: 10 residues. Trimming cost V 5 bases and J 9 bases, with 7 bases left between them.

The chain has TRBV9 and TRBJ2-2; D is undetermined. Germline V gene lookup returns CDR1 SGDLS and CDR2 YYNGEE. V was shortened by 0 bases and J by 1 base, with 7 bases between the two germline ends. The CDR3 has 15 amino acids. CDR3 sequence: CASSVGSMNTGELFF. CDR3 DNA: TGTGCCAGCAGCGTAGGGTCTATGAACACCGGGGAGCTGTTTTTT.

The chain employs TRBV25-1 and TRBJ1-1, with D unresolved. With 1 base removed from V and 7 bases from J, the gap between germline ends came to 10 bases. CDR3 length: 13 amino acids. The germline V gene encodes CDR1 MGHDK and CDR2 SYGVNS. The CDR3 sequence: CASSEWEGFEAFF. DNA of the CDR3: TGTGCCAGCAGTGAATGGGAGGGATTTGAAGCTTTCTTT.

This clone was counted only a few times. The chain combines TRBV4-3 with TRBJ2-7; D is unclear. The CDR3 is 14 amino acids. Germline V gives CDR1 LGHNA, CDR2 YSLEER. V shed 1 base and J shed 3 bases, with 10 bases lying between them. The CDR3 spells CASSQGRVYYEQYF. CDR3 DNA sequence: TGCGCCAGCAGCCAAGGAAGGGTTTACTACGAGCAGTACTTC.

This clone has just a few counts. This sequence joins TRBV7-9 and TRBJ1-1; no clear D. Trimming took 8 bases from V and 3 from J, leaving 16 bases between them. The CDR3 loop spans 14 amino acids. Germline CDR1 and CDR2: SEHNR and FQNEAQ (reference sequence). Here the CDR3 reads CASPPGDGDTEAFF. The CDR3 DNA sequence: TGTGCCAGCCCTCCTGGGGATGGTGACACTGAAGCTTTCTTT. The whole variable domain, remainder taken from reference TRBV7-9 and TRBJ1-1, is DTGVSQNPRHKITKRGQNVTFRCDPISEHNRLYWYRQTLGQGPEFLTYFQNEAQLEKSRLLSDRFSAERPKGSFSTLEIQRTEQGDSAMYLCASPPGDGDTEAFFGQGTRLTVV.

The rearrangement links TRBV14 to TRBJ1-3; D perhaps matches TRBD1 (5 bases). CDR1 and CDR2 from the germline V gene are SGHDN and FVKESK. The V end lost 1 base, the J end lost 0 bases, and 7 bases lay between the germline ends. The CDR3 runs to 15 residues. The CDR3, as DNA: TGTGCCAGCAGCCAAGGACAGCTCTCTGGAAACACCATATATTTT. This sequence encodes CASSQGQLSGNTIYF.

The chain carries TRBV30 and TRBJ2-3; D not resolved. CDR1 is GTSNPN and CDR2 is SVGIG in the germline V gene (reference sequence). This CDR3 comprises 12 residues. V was shortened by 5 bases and J by 6 bases, with 12 bases between the two germline ends. In DNA form, the CDR3 reads TGTGCCTGGGGAAAAGGTGGTGATACGCAGTATTTT. It specifies CAWGKGGDTQYF.

This clone was counted a few times. The rearrangement joins TRBV2 to TRBJ2-3; 7 positions agree with TRBD2. Germline CDR1 and CDR2: SNHLY and FYNNEI. The CDR3 has 13 amino acids. J lost 11 bases, V lost 6 bases, and 11 bases had no gene match. The DNA of the CDR3 is TGTGCCAGCAGCGAACACCCAGCGGGGCAGCAGTATTTT. It codes for CASSEHPAGQQYF.

The chain couples TRBV7-9 to TRBJ2-6; possible D gene TRBD2, 6 bases. CDR1 and CDR2 from the germline V gene are SEHNR and FQNEAQ (reference sequence). The CDR3 totals 18 residues. V dropped 4 bases and J dropped 0 bases, with 16 bases sitting between them. Here the CDR3 reads CASSSVRGGVSGANVLTF. DNA of the CDR3: TGTGCCAGCAGCTCCGTCCGGGGAGGTGTCTCTGGGGCCAACGTCCTGACTTTC.

Details on this clone: This could be a read error, since a much larger clone is one nucleotide away. The V gene is TRBV18, the J gene TRBJ2-6, with TRBD2 as a possible D gene (6 bases). The germline V gene has CDR1 KGHSH and CDR2 LQKENI. There are 14 residues in the CDR3. V was clipped by 8 bases and J by 0 bases, with 8 bases between them. This chain's CDR3 is CASTGGSGANVLTF. In nucleotides, the CDR3 is TGTGCCAGCACCGGGGGCTCTGGGGCCAACGTCCTGACTTTC.

The gene calls are TRBV2 and TRBJ1-6; 8 bases are shared with TRBD1. Germline CDR1 is SNHLY and CDR2 is FYNNEI. The CDR3 has 13 residues. The V gene end was trimmed by 6 bases and the J gene end by 10 bases; junction bases not matched to a gene: 5. CDR3 bases: TGTGCCAGCAGGGACAGGGAGGTCTCACCCCTCCACTTT. Protein product: CASRDREVSPLHF. The variable domain in full, completed from reference TRBV2 and TRBJ1-6, reads EPEVTQTPSHQVTQMGQEVILRCVPISNHLYFYWYRQILGQKVEFLVSFYNNEISEKSEIFDDQFSVERPDGSNFTLKIRSTKLEDSAMYFCASRDREVSPLHFGNGTRLTVT.

This rearrangement joins TRBV9 to TRBJ2-1; the D gene is possibly TRBD1 (7 bases). V shed 1 base and J shed 8 bases, with 13 bases lying between them. CDR1 is SGDLS and CDR2 is YYNGEE in the germline V gene. This CDR3 contains 14 residues. In DNA form, the CDR3 reads TGTGCCAGCAGCGTACGCGACAGGGACTATGAGCAGTTCTTC. The encoded protein is CASSVRDRDYEQFF. Supplemented by reference TRBV9 and TRBJ2-1, the full variable domain reads DSGVTQTPKHLITATGQRVTLRCSPRSGDLSVYWYQQSLDQGLQFLIQYYNGEERAKGNILERFSAQQFPDLHSELNLSSLELGDSALYFCASSVRDRDYEQFFGPGTRLTVL.

The gene calls are TRBV29-1 and TRBJ1-1, with unresolved D. This CDR3 spans 14 amino acids. V was trimmed by 3 bases and J by 1 base, leaving 12 bases between them. Germline lookup yields CDR1 SQVTM and CDR2 ANQGSEA. The CDR3 protein is CSVEVWKQNTEAFF. The CDR3 DNA sequence: TGCAGCGTTGAGGTCTGGAAACAGAACACTGAAGCTTTCTTT.

The genes are TRBV5-4 and TRBJ2-7; D is unclear. Trimming removed 1 base at V and 5 bases at J, with 13 bases between. The CDR3 length is 14 residues. Germline CDR1 reads SGHNT; CDR2 reads YYREEE (reference sequence). The CDR3 DNA sequence: TGTGCCAGCAGCTTGCGGCCAGGCCAAGACGAGCAGTACTTC. Encoded protein: CASSLRPGQDEQYF.

This clone was seen only a few times. This rearrangement joins TRBV7-2 to TRBJ2-7; TRBD1 might be the D (5 bases). The V gene lost 0 bases and the J gene lost 4 bases, with 10 bases spanning the gap. Germline CDR1 SGHTA, CDR2 FQGNSA. The length of the CDR3 is 14 residues. The CDR3 DNA is TGTGCCAGCAGCTTAGCGGTAGGGGATTACGAGCAGTACTTC. The encoded protein is CASSLAVGDYEQYF.

With regard to this clone: Other DNA sequences within the sample encode an identical CDR3. This chain joins TRBV5-1 and TRBJ1-1, with D possibly matching TRBD1 (5 bases). Trimming took off 5 bases at V and 2 bases at J, with 10 bases between the two ends. This CDR3 has 13 residues. Germline CDR1 is SGHRS and CDR2 is YFSETQ. The chain's CDR3 is CASSFGGNTEAFF. CDR3 nucleotides: TGCGCCAGCAGTTTTGGGGGAAACACTGAAGCTTTCTTT.

The chain joins TRBV19 to TRBJ2-5; the D gene could be TRBD1 or TRBD2 (5 bases each). Deletions cut 3 bases from V and 2 bases from J, with 16 bases between. The CDR3 extends over 16 amino acids. CDR1 and CDR2 from the germline V gene are LNHDA and SQIVND (reference sequence). The CDR3 nucleotides are TGTGCCAGTAGTATCCGGGGCATGAGGCTTCAAGAGACCCAGTACTTC. Translation: CASSIRGMRLQETQYF. Full variable domain (outside the CDR3, taken from reference TRBV19 and TRBJ2-5): DGGITQSPKYLFRKEGQNVTLSCEQNLNHDAMYWYRQDPGQGLRLIYYSQIVNDFQKGDIAEGYSVSREKKESFPLTVTSAQKNPTAFYLCASSIRGMRLQETQYFGPGTRLLVL.

The rearrangement uses TRBV5-1 and TRBJ2-6; D uncertain. V shed 0 bases and J shed 1 base, with 5 bases lying between them. The CDR3 consists of 15 residues. In germline, CDR1 is SGHRS, CDR2 YFSETQ. DNA of the CDR3: TGCGCCAGCAGCTTGGGGAGTTCTGGGGCCAACGTCCTGACTTTC. It encodes CASSLGSSGANVLTF.

The V and J genes are TRBV21-1 and TRBJ2-7; the table gives TRBD2 as D, unverified against the DNA. TRBV21-1 is annotated as a pseudogene. The CDR3 totals 15 residues. CDR3 sequence reads: CASSYAKRRGYEQYV. The CDR3 DNA follows: TGTGCCAGCAGCTATGCTAAGAGACGGGGATACGAGCAGTACGTC.

This clone was found a few times. The chain carries TRBV6-5 and TRBJ2-1; 11 bases are a match to TRBD1. The J segment lost 6 bases and the V segment lost 4 bases, leaving 8 bases of the junction unmatched. From germline, CDR1 is MNHEY and CDR2 SVGAGI. This CDR3 comprises 16 residues. This chain's CDR3 is CASSSGGQGAGNEQFF. The CDR3 nucleotides read TGTGCCAGCAGTTCTGGCGGACAGGGGGCTGGCAATGAGCAGTTCTTC.

This clone was recorded a few times. The chain recombines TRBV29-1 with TRBJ2-4; D may match TRBD1 or TRBD2 (5 bases each). Germline-derived CDR1 and CDR2 are SQVTM and ANQGSEA. The CDR3 has 13 residues. Trimming took off 7 bases at V and 8 bases at J, with 18 bases between the two ends. The CDR3 DNA is TGCAGCGGGGCCTCTGGGCTGGGGGACATTCAGTACTTC. Protein product: CSGASGLGDIQYF.

As for this clone: One junction end does not reproduce the germline sequence, and a read error may be involved. The chain couples TRBV29-1 to TRBJ2-5; D is perhaps TRBD1 (5 bases). The CDR3 consists of 15 residues. Germline lookup yields CDR1 SQVTM and CDR2 ANQGSEA. DNA for the CDR3: TGCAGCGGTGAAGATCTCCAGGGCCCACCAGAGACCCAGTACTTC. Its translation: CSGEDLQGPPETQYF.